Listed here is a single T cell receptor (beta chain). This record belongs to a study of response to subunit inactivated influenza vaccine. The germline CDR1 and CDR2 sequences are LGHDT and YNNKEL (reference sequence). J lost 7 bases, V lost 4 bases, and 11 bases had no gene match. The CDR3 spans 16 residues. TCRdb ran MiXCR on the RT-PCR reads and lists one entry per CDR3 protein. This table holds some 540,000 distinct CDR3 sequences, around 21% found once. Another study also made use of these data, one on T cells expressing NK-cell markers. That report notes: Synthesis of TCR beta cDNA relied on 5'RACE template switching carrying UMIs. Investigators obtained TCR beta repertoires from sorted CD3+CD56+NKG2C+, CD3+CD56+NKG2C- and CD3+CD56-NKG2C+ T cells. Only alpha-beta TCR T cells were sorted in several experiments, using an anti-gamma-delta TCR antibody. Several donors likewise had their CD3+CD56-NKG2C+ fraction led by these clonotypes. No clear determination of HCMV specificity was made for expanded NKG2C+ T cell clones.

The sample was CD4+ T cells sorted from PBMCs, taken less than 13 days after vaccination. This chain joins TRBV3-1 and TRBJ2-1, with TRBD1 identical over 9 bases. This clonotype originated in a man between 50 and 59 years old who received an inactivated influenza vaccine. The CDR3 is CASSRRGQGLGNEQFF. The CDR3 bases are TGTGCCAGCAGCCGACGCGGACAGGGGTTGGGGAATGAGCAGTTCTTC.